Shown below are 19 T cell receptor beta chains from a single sample sequenced in a study of T cells in Graves' hyperthyroidism and ophthalmopathy. Template material for amplifying TCR beta CDR3 regions consisted of RNA transcripts. With the HTBI primer set, the TCR CDR3 went through a first round of RT-PCR. TCRdb used MiXCR to reprocess the multiplex PCR reads, holding one entry per CDR3 protein. The data contain about 400,000 distinct CDR3 sequences, about a sixth of them singletons. The sample consisted of blood. Receptors originate from a woman under 30 with Graves' hyperthyroidism that later progressed to Graves' ophthalmopathy.

The chain combines TRBV6-1 with TRBJ2-7, with 8 positions matching TRBD2. V lost 6 bases, J lost 3 bases, and 19 bases stayed unmatched. Looked up from germline, CDR1 is MNHNS and CDR2 is SASEGT. This CDR3 comprises 18 residues. CDR3 nucleotide sequence: TGTGCCAGCAGCCAAGGGGCCGGGAGGGCCGGCCCACTCTACGAGCAGTACTTC. Its translation is CASSQGAGRAGPLYEQYF.

This clonotype was observed a handful of times. The chain has TRBV6-1 and TRBJ2-5, with D possibly matching TRBD2 (5 bases). The CDR3 is 15 amino acids. Trimming stripped 1 base from V and 1 base from J, with 10 bases between. The germline V gene has CDR1 MNHNS and CDR2 SASEGT. The CDR3 here is CASSEVSAGQETQYF. The DNA for the CDR3 is TGTGCCAGCAGTGAAGTTTCGGCGGGCCAAGAGACCCAGTACTTC.

This clonotype was picked up many times. This rearrangement joins TRBV20-1 to TRBJ2-5, with a tentative D call TRBD1 (6 bases). The CDR3 is 17 residues long. With 8 bases removed from V and 2 bases from J, the gap between germline ends came to 27 bases. The germline V gene encodes CDR1 DFQATT and CDR2 SNEGSKA (reference sequence). The DNA of the CDR3 is TGCAGTCACCTAAAGCCGTGGGTCCCAGGGGCACAAGAGACCCAGTACTTC. Amino acid sequence: CSHLKPWVPGAQETQYF.

This clonotype occurred a few times. The V gene is TRBV9, the J gene TRBJ2-3, with D possibly being TRBD2 (5 bases). Trimming removed 4 bases from V and 10 bases from J, with 16 bases in between. This CDR3 has 13 amino acids. Germline CDR1 SGDLS, CDR2 YYNGEE. CDR3 in amino acids: CASSPSGTPAQYF. CDR3 bases: TGTGCCAGCAGCCCGAGCGGTACCCCGGCGCAGTATTTT.

V is TRBV27 and J is TRBJ1-1, with 7 bases lining up with TRBD1. Losses at the gene ends were 4 bases for V and 0 bases for J; bases not matched to a gene: 5. CDR1 is MNHEY and CDR2 is SMNVEV in the germline V gene (reference sequence). The CDR3 has 15 residues. The CDR3 region is CASSSLTGMNTEAFF. CDR3 DNA: TGTGCCAGCAGTTCCTTGACAGGGATGAACACTGAAGCTTTCTTT.

V gene TRBV2 combines with J gene TRBJ2-7; 9 bases are a match to TRBD2. With V trimmed by 4 bases and J by 3 bases, 4 bases remained unmatched. CDR1 and CDR2 (germline): SNHLY, FYNNEI. The CDR3 is 14 residues long. The CDR3 nucleotides read TGTGCCAGCAGTGGACTAGCGGACCTCTACGAGCAGTACTTC. Protein sequence: CASSGLADLYEQYF.

In its sample, this clonotype was seen many times. CDR3 coding DNA: TGTGCCAGCAGCTCGGGCGGGAATAGCAATCAGCCCCAGCATTTT. Encoded protein: CASSSGGNSNQPQHF. The rearrangement joins TRBV5-6 to TRBJ1-5; D remains unclear. The V and J ends lost 3 bases and 0 bases respectively, with 10 bases between them. CDR3 length: 15 residues. Germline V gives CDR1 SGHDT, CDR2 YYEEEE.

This clonotype has a count of ten or more. The rearrangement joins TRBV2 to TRBJ2-2, with D hard to call. V lost 1 base and J 4 bases, leaving 13 bases between the germline ends. This CDR3 comprises 16 residues. Germline CDR1 is SNHLY and CDR2 is FYNNEI. CDR3 sequence: CASSEDKYTVTGELFF. The CDR3 DNA reads TGTGCCAGCAGTGAAGACAAGTACACCGTCACCGGGGAGCTGTTTTTT.

In its sample, this clonotype was seen many times. The CDR3 loop reads CASSFGRSSYNEQFF. For the CDR3, the DNA is TGTGCCAGCAGCTTCGGACGGAGCTCCTACAATGAGCAGTTCTTC. The rearrangement uses TRBV7-9 and TRBJ2-1, with D uncertain. CDR3 size: 15 residues. V lost 3 bases to trimming and J lost 0 bases, with 9 bases between them. In germline, CDR1 is SEHNR, CDR2 FQNEAQ (reference sequence).

This clonotype has at least ten counts. The J gene is TRBJ1-5, the V gene TRBV12-3 or TRBV12-4; maybe TRBD1 (6 bases). V lost 8 bases to trimming and J lost 5 bases, with 16 bases between them. There are 14 residues in the CDR3. The CDR3 region is CASDLVGADQPQHF. The DNA of the CDR3 is TGTGCCAGCGACTTGGTGGGGGCAGATCAGCCCCAGCATTTT.

This clonotype was observed many times. V and J are TRBV27 and TRBJ2-7, with D possibly matching TRBD1 (5 bases). V was pared by 5 bases and J by 0 bases, with 17 bases between. The germline gives CDR1 MNHEY, CDR2 SMNVEV (reference sequence). The CDR3 spans 16 residues. CDR3 DNA sequence: TGTGCCAGCAGTCTAAAGGGGCCTTCCAGCTCCTACGAGCAGTACTTC. The encoded protein is CASSLKGPSSSYEQYF.

In regard to this clonotype: This may stem from a read error, because a much larger clone lies one nucleotide away. The V call is TRBV7-9, the J call TRBJ1-2; D unclear. The germline V gene encodes CDR1 SEHNR and CDR2 FQNEAQ (reference sequence). This CDR3 is built from 17 residues. The DNA of the CDR3 is TGTGCCAGCAGCTTAGGGGTGATAGACCACTCGTCAAATGGCTGCACCTTC. Translating it yields CASSLGVIDHSSNGCTF.

This clonotype has at least ten counts. The genes are TRBV29-1 and TRBJ2-5, with D perhaps being TRBD1 or TRBD2 (6 bases each). V was clipped by 7 bases and J by 1 base, with 13 bases between them. Germline V gene sequence: CDR1 SQVTM, CDR2 ANQGSEA. The CDR3 has 13 residues. The CDR3, as DNA: TGCAGCGCCCTGGGGGGCAGCCAAGAGACCCAGTACTTC. Protein: CSALGGSQETQYF.

This clonotype was seen at least ten times. In DNA, the CDR3 is TGCAGTGCTCACAACCCCGGGGTAGTGAACACTGAAGCTTTCTTT. It is translated as CSAHNPGVVNTEAFF. The gene calls are TRBV20-1 and TRBJ1-1; D is ambiguous. Germline values: CDR1 DFQATT, CDR2 SNEGSKA (reference sequence). V lost 5 bases and J 0 bases, leaving 16 bases between the germline ends. The CDR3 covers 15 residues.

This clonotype appeared many times. The chain employs TRBV11-3 and TRBJ2-7; D is unresolved. V gave up 5 bases and J gave up 7 bases, with 12 bases separating them. Germline CDR1 reads SGHNT; CDR2 reads YENEEA. The CDR3 is 12 amino acids. The DNA for the CDR3 is TGTGCCAGCAGCGACCCCGATGGGGAGCAGTACTTC. Amino acid sequence: CASSDPDGEQYF.

A few counts support this clonotype. The chain employs TRBV6-2 or TRBV6-3 and TRBJ1-5, with TRBD1 as a possible D gene (5 bases). The V gene lost 5 bases and the J gene lost 4 bases, with 12 bases spanning the gap. The CDR3 runs 14 residues. The germline V gene has CDR1 MNHEY and CDR2 SVGEGT. The CDR3 region has the DNA TGTGCCAGCAGTACTGGGACGGGTAATCAGCCCCAGCATTTT. This gives the protein CASSTGTGNQPQHF.

This clonotype was observed at least ten times. J is TRBJ1-4 and V is TRBV2; maybe TRBD1 (6 bases). CDR1 and CDR2 (germline): SNHLY, FYNNEI. This CDR3 is 14 amino acids long. V was cut by 2 bases and J by 3 bases, with 7 bases left in between. The CDR3 is CASSEQGSNEKLFF. The DNA for the CDR3 is TGTGCCAGCAGTGAACAGGGGTCTAATGAAAAACTGTTTTTT.

The chain links TRBV28 to TRBJ1-2; a weak D match, TRBD1 (5 bases). Germline loops: CDR1 MDHEN, CDR2 SYDVKM. CDR3 length equals 13 residues. Trimming pared 5 bases from V and 6 bases from J, leaving 13 bases between. CDR3: CASSLTRGDGYTF. The DNA of the CDR3 is TGTGCCAGCAGTCTAACGCGGGGGGATGGCTACACCTTC.

This clonotype was counted only a few times. The J gene is TRBJ2-2, the V gene TRBV10-3; D remains unclear. The V end lost 2 bases, the J end lost 3 bases, and 13 bases lay between the germline ends. Germline V gene data show CDR1 as ENHRY and CDR2 as SYGVKD. The CDR3 is 16 residues long. The CDR3 region has the DNA TGTGCCATCAGTGAGATCAGAGCTTCGCACACCGGGGAGCTGTTTTTT. Translated, it gives CAISEIRASHTGELFF.